This TCR beta chain came from a study of OX40 agonist ivuxolimab in advanced cancers. The germline CDR1 and CDR2 sequences are SGHAT and FQNNGV. The CDR3 has 18 amino acids. V shed 4 bases, J shed 4 bases, and the junction held 11 bases outside the gene matches. Sequenced by immunoSEQ multiplex PCR; TCRdb stores in-frame clones only, minus some. The repertoire has about 46,000 clones, 91% of them found once; the top ten carry roughly 4.4%. The chain carries TRBV11-2 and TRBJ2-1; 12 nucleotides line up with TRBD1. The specimen comprised CD4+ or CD8+ T cells sorted from blood, sampled in a trial of the OX40 agonist ivuxolimab. The clonotype was recovered from an adult with an advanced solid tumor such as melanoma, head and neck, liver or kidney cancer. The CDR3 nucleotides are TGTGCCAGCAGCTACGGGACAGGGGGCGCCCATGCGTACAATGAGCAGTTCTTC. Protein: CASSYGTGGAHAYNEQFF.